These T cell receptor beta chains were read from a single sample in a study of CD8+CD57+ T cells in acquired aplastic anemia. TCRdb re-called the reads through MiXCR, storing one row per CDR3 protein. The sample consists of 270,000 or so distinct CDR3 sequences, 65% to 90% of them appearing once. Sequencing was performed on sorted CD4+, CD8+, or CD8+CD57+ T cells (not recorded which) from PBMCs. These receptor sequences come from a human donor with aplastic anemia. The CDR3 runs from the conserved cysteine through the conserved F or W. D genes are given only for firm matches. Not every row has a clone size; where given, it reads once, few, many or a size class.

>TRBV7-9|TRBD1|.|TRBJ2-3
CASRDARQGHYAQYF
TGTGCCAGCAGGGATGCCCGACAGGGACATTACGCGCAGTATTTT
>TRBV5-6|.|.|TRBJ1-1
CASSLSGLTTEAFF
TGTGCCAGCAGCTTGAGCGGGCTGACCACTGAAGCTTTCTTT
>TRBV7-9|.|.|TRBJ2-5
CASSLDRTGNIETQYF
TGTGCCAGCAGCTTAGATCGTACAGGGAACATTGAAACCCAGTACTTC
>TRBV7-2|.|.|TRBJ2-1
CASSLPGSRGRDDQSF
TGTGCCAGCAGCTTACCGGGAAGCCGGGGTAGGGATGATCAGTCCTTC
>TRBV24-1|TRBD2|.|TRBJ2-2
CATGTSGSSGELFF
TGTGCCACCGGGACTAGCGGGAGTAGCGGTGAGCTGTTTTTT
>TRBV9|.|.|TRBJ2-3
CASSLAGGAVQEKYF
TGTGCCAGCAGCCTTGCGGGCGGGGCGGTACAAGAGAAGTATTTT
>TRBV5-5|.|.|TRBJ2-5
CASSSRDNQETQYF
TGTGCCAGCAGCTCACGGGACAACCAAGAGACCCAGTACTTC
>TRBV7-9|TRBD1|.|TRBJ2-3
CASSDEDRVRHNF
TGTGCCAGCAGCGACGAGGACAGGGTGAGGCACAATTTT
>TRBV7-3|.|.|TRBJ2-3
CASSIAANAVEHYF
TGCGCCAGCTCAATAGCGGCCAACGCCGTTGAACACTATTTT
>TRBV15|TRBD2|.|TRBJ2-3
CASSCTGGPYTQYF
TGTGCCAGCAGCTGCACGGGAGGTCCCTATACGCAGTATTTT
>TRBV5-1|.|.|TRBJ2-3
CASSYSRGPDTQYF
TGTGCCAGCAGCTACTCTAGAGGTCCTGATACGCAGTATTTT
>TRBV7-8|.|.|TRBJ2-3
CASSAAASANDTQYF
TGTGCCAGCAGCGCCGCGGCTAGCGCAAATGATACGCAGTATTTT
>TRBV7-2|.|.|TRBJ1-6
CASSLAGPSSPLPLHF
TGTGCCAGCAGCTTAGCGGGACCCAGTTCTCCCCTCCCCCTCCACTTT
>TRBV7-8|.|.|TRBJ2-1
CASSLERGPGTDEQFF
TGTGCCAGCAGCTTAGAGAGGGGTCCCGGGACCGATGAGCAGTTCTTC
>TRBV12-3/TRBV12-4|TRBD2|once|TRBJ2-5
CASGFLAGRAETQYF
TGTGCCAGCGGTTTCCTCGCCGGGAGGGCAGAGACCCAGTACTTC
>TRBV10-2|.|.|TRBJ2-7
CASRETGSYEQYF
TGCGCCAGCAGAGAGACGGGTTCCTACGAGCAGTACTTC
>TRBV20-1|.|.|TRBJ1-1
CSAREDTEAFF
TGCAGTGCTAGAGAGGACACTGAAGCTTTCTTT
>TRBV29-1|.|few|TRBJ2-7
CSVEWVDYEQYF
TGCAGCGTTGAGTGGGTAGACTACGAGCAGTACTTC
>TRBV2|.|few|TRBJ2-7
CASSGVLPTF
TGTGCCAGCAGTGGGGTGTTGCCTACATTC
>TRBV9|.|.|TRBJ2-3
CASGDGADTQQYF
TGTGCCAGCGGGGACGGGGCCGATACGCAGCAGTATTTT
>TRBV5-5|.|.|TRBJ2-5
CATSLAPTDATQYF
TGTGCCACCAGCTTAGCCCCCACAGATGCGACCCAGTACTTC
>TRBV7-8|TRBD1|few|TRBJ2-3
CASSRGRYYEQYF
TGTGCCAGCAGCAGGGGGCGGTACTACGAGCAGTATTTT
>TRBV7-2|.|.|TRBJ1-6
CASSLTGVDNSPYHF
TGTGCCAGCAGCTTGACGGGTGTGGATAATTCACCCTACCACTTT
>TRBV7-9|.|.|TRBJ2-1
CASSLPGSGDTQEQFF
TGTGCCAGCAGCTTACCGGGAAGTGGCGATACGCAGGAGCAGTTCTTC
>TRBV7-8|TRBD1|.|TRBJ1-1
CASSLAGTADTQSFF
TGTGCCAGCAGCTTAGCGGGGACAGCCGACACGCAATCTTTCTTT
>TRBV7-2|.|.|TRBJ2-1
CASSITGGRDTQFF
TGTGCCAGCAGTATAACGGGCGGGCGCGATACGCAGTTCTTC
>TRBV15|.|.|TRBJ2-5
CASSQGASQETQYF
TGTGCCAGCAGCCAGGGCGCCAGTCAGGAGACCCAGTACTTC
>TRBV2|TRBD2|.|TRBJ2-1
CASRDSSGGYNEQFF
TGTGCCAGCAGAGACTCTAGCGGAGGGTACAATGAGCAGTTCTTC
>TRBV2|.|few|TRBJ2-2
CASGAGGTGTLYF
TGTGCCAGCGGTGCTGGTGGCACAGGTACGCTGTATTTT
>TRBV7-8|.|.|TRBJ1-5
CASSLGSQGDGPAHF
TGTGCCAGCAGCTTAGGGTCTCAGGGAGATGGGCCCGCGCATTTT
>TRBV7-2|.|.|TRBJ2-3
CASSSAGAADKLFF
TGTGCCAGCAGCTCCGCGGGTGCTGCTGATAAGCTCTTCTTT
>TRBV2|.|.|TRBJ2-2
CASGDGGADMFF
TGTGCCAGCGGGGACGGGGGCGCGGATATGTTTTTT
>TRBV7-2|TRBD1|few|TRBJ2-7
CASSTRTGRYEQYF
TGTGCCAGCAGCACCCGGACAGGGCGGTACGAGCAGTACTTC
>TRBV7-8|.|.|TRBJ1-1
CASSLARSRDTQSFF
TGTGCCAGCAGCTTAGCGCGGAGTCGCGATACGCAGTCTTTCTTT
>TRBV5-1|TRBD1|.|TRBJ2-3
CASSLGQGEWNEQYF
TGCGCCAGCAGCTTGGGGCAGGGGGAATGGAATGAGCAGTATTTT
>TRBV2|.|.|TRBJ2-3
CGAGAGGIDEQFF
TGTGGCGCCGGGGCTGGCGGAATCGATGAGCAGTTTTTC
>TRBV7-2|.|.|TRBJ2-1
CASSLTGPADEQFF
TGTGCCAGCAGCTTAACAGGACCGGCGGATGAGCAGTTCTTC
>TRBV7-2|.|.|TRBJ2-1
CATSIRSSQETQFF
TGTGCCACCAGCATACGCAGCTCGCAAGAGACCCAGTTCTTC
>TRBV2|TRBD2|.|TRBJ2-1
CASSNAGLAAYNEQFF
TGTGCCAGCAGTAACGCGGGACTAGCGGCGTACAATGAGCAGTTCTTC
>TRBV7-8|.|once|TRBJ2-3
CASGDAGTDTPQF
TGTGCCAGCGGCGACGCGGGCACAGACACGCCGCAGTTT
>TRBV2|.|.|TRBJ1-2
CASSAGPTHYGYTF
TGTGCCAGCAGTGCTGGACCTACACACTATGGCTACACCTTC
>TRBV29-1|TRBD1|.|TRBJ1-1
CSVRTGGTEAFF
TGCAGCGTCAGGACAGGCGGCACTGAAGCTTTCTTT
>TRBV2|.|.|TRBJ1-3
CASRTGGNTIYF
TGTGCCAGCAGGACAGGTGGAAACACCATATATTTT